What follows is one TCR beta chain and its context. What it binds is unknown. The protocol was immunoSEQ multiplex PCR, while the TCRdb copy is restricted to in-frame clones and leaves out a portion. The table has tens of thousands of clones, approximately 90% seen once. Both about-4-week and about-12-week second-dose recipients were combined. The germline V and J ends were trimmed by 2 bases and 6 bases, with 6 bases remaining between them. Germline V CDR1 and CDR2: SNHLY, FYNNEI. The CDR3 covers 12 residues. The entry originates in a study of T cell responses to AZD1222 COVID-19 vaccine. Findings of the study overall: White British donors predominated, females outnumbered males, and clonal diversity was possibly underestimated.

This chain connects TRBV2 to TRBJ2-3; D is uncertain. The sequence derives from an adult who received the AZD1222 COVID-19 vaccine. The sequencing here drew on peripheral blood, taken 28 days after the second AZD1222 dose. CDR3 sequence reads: CASSERVDTQYF. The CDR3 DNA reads TGTGCCAGCAGTGAAAGGGTTGATACGCAGTATTTT.